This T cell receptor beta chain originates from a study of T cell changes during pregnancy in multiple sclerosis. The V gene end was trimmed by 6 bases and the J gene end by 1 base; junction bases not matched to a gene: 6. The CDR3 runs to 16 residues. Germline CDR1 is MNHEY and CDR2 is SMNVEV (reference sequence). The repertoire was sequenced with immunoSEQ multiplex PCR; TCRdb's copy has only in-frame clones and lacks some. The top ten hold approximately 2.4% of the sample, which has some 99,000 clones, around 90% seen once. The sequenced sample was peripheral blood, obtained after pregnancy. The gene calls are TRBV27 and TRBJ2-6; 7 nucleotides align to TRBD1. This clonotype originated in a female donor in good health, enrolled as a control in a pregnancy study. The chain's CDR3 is CASRRSRGSGANVLTF. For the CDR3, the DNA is TGTGCCAGCAGGAGAAGCAGGGGGTCTGGGGCCAACGTCCTGACTTTC.